This T cell receptor beta chain was captured by sequencing in a study of blood T cell repertoires in COVID-19. In the original processing: It was from reference gene primer amplification that nucleated cell counts were estimated. Produced via immunoSEQ multiplex PCR; TCRdb's table is partial and in-frame only. The DNA gave D and trimming, while V, J and clone size come from that table. Of a few hundred thousand clones listed, around 86% are singletons. This TCR was recovered from a man of 80 years or more with acute or convalescent COVID-19. The sequenced material came from peripheral blood.

The CDR3 DNA follows: TGTGCCAGTATGGACGGGACAAGCTCCTATAATTCACCCCTCCACTTT. Translation gives CASMDGTSSYNSPLHF. V is TRBV19 and J is TRBJ1-6; a weak D match, TRBD1 (6 bases). This CDR3 comprises 16 residues. In germline, CDR1 is LNHDA, CDR2 SQIVND (reference sequence). Trimming shortened V by 7 bases and J by 0 bases, and 13 bases separated the two germline ends. The variable domain in full, with the rest retrieved from reference TRBV19 and TRBJ1-6, is DGGITQSPKYLFRKEGQNVTLSCEQNLNHDAMYWYRQDPGQGLRLIYYSQIVNDFQKGDIAEGYSVSREKKESFPLTVTSAQKNPTAFYLCASMDGTSSYNSPLHFGNGTRLTVT.